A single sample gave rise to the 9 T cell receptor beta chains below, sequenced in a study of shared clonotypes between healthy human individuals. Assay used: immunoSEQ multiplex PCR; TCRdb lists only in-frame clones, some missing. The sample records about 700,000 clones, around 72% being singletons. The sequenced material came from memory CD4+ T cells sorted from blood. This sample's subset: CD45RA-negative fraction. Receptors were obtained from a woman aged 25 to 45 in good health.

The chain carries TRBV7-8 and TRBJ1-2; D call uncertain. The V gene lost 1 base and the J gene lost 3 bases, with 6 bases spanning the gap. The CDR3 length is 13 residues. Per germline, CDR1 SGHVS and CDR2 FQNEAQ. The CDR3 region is CASSLGLDYGYTF. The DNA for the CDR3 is TGTGCCAGCAGCTTAGGGCTGGACTATGGCTACACCTTC.

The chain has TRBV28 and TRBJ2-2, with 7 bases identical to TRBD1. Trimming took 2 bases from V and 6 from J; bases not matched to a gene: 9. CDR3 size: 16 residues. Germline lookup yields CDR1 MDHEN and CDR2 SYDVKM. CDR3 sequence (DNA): TGTGCCAGCAGTTTACGTAACAGGGGACACGCCGGGGAGCTGTTTTTT. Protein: CASSLRNRGHAGELFF.

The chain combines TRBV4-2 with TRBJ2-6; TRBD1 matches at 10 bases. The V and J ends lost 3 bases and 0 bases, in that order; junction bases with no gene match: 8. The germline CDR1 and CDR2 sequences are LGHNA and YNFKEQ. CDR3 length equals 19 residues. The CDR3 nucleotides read TGTGCCAGCAGCCACTCGGACAGGGGGGGTCTCTCTGGGGCCAACGTCCTGACTTTC. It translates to CASSHSDRGGLSGANVLTF.

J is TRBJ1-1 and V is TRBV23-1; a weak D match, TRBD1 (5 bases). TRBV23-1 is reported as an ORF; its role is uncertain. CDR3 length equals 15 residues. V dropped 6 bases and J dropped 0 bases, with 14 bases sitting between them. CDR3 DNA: TGCGCCAGCAGGGTCCGAGGGGAAATGAACACTGAAGCTTTCTTT. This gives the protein CASRVRGEMNTEAFF.

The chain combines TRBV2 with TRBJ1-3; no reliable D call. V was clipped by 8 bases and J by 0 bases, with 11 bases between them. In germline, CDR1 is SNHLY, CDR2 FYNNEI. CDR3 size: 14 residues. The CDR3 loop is CASYKTVSGNTIYF. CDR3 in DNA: TGTGCCAGCTATAAGACCGTCTCTGGAAACACCATATATTTT.

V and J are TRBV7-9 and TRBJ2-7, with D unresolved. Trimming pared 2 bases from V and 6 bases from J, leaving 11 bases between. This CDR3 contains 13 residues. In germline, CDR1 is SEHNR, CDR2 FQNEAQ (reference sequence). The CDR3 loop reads CASSLTQVGEQYF. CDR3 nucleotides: TGTGCCAGCAGCTTAACGCAGGTCGGCGAGCAGTACTTC.

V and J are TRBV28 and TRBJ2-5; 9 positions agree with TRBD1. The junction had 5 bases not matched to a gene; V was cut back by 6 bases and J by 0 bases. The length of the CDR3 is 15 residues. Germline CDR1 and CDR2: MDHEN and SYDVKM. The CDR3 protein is CASRMTGGDQETQYF. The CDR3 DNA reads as TGTGCCAGCAGGATGACAGGGGGGGACCAAGAGACCCAGTACTTC.

In DNA form, the CDR3 reads TGTGCCAGCAGTTTAGGGGCAGTGAGCACAGATACGCAGTATTTT. Translating gives CASSLGAVSTDTQYF. V is TRBV28 and J is TRBJ2-3; possible D gene TRBD1, 5 bases. The germline V gene has CDR1 MDHEN and CDR2 SYDVKM. This CDR3 has 15 amino acids. Trimming cost V 2 bases and J 0 bases, with 9 bases left between them.

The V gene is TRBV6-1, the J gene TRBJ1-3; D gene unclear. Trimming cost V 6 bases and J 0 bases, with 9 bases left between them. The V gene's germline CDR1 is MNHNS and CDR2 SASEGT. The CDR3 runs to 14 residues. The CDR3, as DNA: TGTGCCAGCAGGGCCCTAGGCTCTGGAAACACCATATATTTT. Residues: CASRALGSGNTIYF.